This T cell receptor (beta chain) is drawn from a study of siplizumab effects on memory and regulatory T cells. Notes on the study in general: A significant reduction in alloreactive sequences traceable to unstimulated CD4+ memory cells was produced by siplizumab. There was no confirmation of the suppressive function of proliferating Tregs from siplizumab cultures.

Each sample had 95,000 to 100,000 TCR templates assayed. Using immunoSEQ multiplex PCR, the repertoire was profiled, and TCRdb retains in-frame clones only, with some absent. Of tens of thousands of clones listed, about 89% are singletons. The CDR3 covers 13 residues. Trimming took 3 bases from V and 8 from J, leaving 10 bases between them. Germline values: CDR1 MNHEY, CDR2 SMNVEV (reference sequence). In the case of this clone: Its antigen is not identified.

The sequence was obtained from a human donor in good health. Sequences were obtained from CD8+ T cells sorted from blood. The chain links TRBV27 to TRBJ1-4, with TRBD1 as a possible D gene (5 bases). The DNA for the CDR3 is TGTGCCAGCAGTTTTGCGGGGCAGGAAAAACTGTTTTTT. Amino acids: CASSFAGQEKLFF. The full variable domain, in which reference TRBV27 and TRBJ1-4 provide the parts outside the CDR3, is EAQVTQNPRYLITVTGKKLTVTCSQNMNHEYMSWYRQDPGLGLRQIYYSMNVEVTDKGDVPEGYKVSRKEKRNFPLILESPSPNQTSLYFCASSFAGQEKLFFGSGTQLSVL.